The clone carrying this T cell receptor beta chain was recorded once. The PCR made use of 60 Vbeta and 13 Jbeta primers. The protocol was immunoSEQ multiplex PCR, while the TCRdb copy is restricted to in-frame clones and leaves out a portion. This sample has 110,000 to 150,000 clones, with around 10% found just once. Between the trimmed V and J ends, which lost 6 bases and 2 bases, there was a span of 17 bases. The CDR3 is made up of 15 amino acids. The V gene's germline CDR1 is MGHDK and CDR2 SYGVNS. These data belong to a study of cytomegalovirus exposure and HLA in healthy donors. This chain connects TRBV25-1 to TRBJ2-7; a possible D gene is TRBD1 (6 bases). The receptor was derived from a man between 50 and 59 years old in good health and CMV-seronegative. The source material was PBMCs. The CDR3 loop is CASRPPGHFPYEQYF. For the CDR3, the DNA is TGTGCCAGCAGGCCGCCGGGACACTTCCCCTACGAGCAGTACTTC.